This T cell receptor (beta chain) was sequenced during a study of blood T cell repertoires in COVID-19. Looking at the study overall: PBMCs, B-cell-depleted T cells, or T cells were the source of the cDNA or gDNA that made up the material.

Method: immunoSEQ multiplex PCR; TCRdb's copy keeps in-frame clones and lacks some. The sample carries 260,000 or so clones, around 85% recorded once. The study recruited people aged roughly 18 to 95 years across about two dozen US areas. The study assigned cohorts using participant-reported clinical history. This CDR3 contains 18 residues. V dropped 3 bases and J dropped 2; count of bases not matched to a gene: 10. Germline V gives CDR1 SGDLS, CDR2 YYNGEE. The rearrangement joins TRBV9 to TRBJ1-6; 8 nucleotides agree with TRBD1. The source is a woman aged 45-65 years who had recovered from COVID-19. Sequenced sample: PBMCs or T cells enriched from blood (not recorded which). CDR3 loop: CASSGGQGLGPYNSPLHF. CDR3 sequence (DNA): TGTGCCAGCAGCGGAGGACAGGGTTTGGGCCCCTATAATTCACCCCTCCACTTT.